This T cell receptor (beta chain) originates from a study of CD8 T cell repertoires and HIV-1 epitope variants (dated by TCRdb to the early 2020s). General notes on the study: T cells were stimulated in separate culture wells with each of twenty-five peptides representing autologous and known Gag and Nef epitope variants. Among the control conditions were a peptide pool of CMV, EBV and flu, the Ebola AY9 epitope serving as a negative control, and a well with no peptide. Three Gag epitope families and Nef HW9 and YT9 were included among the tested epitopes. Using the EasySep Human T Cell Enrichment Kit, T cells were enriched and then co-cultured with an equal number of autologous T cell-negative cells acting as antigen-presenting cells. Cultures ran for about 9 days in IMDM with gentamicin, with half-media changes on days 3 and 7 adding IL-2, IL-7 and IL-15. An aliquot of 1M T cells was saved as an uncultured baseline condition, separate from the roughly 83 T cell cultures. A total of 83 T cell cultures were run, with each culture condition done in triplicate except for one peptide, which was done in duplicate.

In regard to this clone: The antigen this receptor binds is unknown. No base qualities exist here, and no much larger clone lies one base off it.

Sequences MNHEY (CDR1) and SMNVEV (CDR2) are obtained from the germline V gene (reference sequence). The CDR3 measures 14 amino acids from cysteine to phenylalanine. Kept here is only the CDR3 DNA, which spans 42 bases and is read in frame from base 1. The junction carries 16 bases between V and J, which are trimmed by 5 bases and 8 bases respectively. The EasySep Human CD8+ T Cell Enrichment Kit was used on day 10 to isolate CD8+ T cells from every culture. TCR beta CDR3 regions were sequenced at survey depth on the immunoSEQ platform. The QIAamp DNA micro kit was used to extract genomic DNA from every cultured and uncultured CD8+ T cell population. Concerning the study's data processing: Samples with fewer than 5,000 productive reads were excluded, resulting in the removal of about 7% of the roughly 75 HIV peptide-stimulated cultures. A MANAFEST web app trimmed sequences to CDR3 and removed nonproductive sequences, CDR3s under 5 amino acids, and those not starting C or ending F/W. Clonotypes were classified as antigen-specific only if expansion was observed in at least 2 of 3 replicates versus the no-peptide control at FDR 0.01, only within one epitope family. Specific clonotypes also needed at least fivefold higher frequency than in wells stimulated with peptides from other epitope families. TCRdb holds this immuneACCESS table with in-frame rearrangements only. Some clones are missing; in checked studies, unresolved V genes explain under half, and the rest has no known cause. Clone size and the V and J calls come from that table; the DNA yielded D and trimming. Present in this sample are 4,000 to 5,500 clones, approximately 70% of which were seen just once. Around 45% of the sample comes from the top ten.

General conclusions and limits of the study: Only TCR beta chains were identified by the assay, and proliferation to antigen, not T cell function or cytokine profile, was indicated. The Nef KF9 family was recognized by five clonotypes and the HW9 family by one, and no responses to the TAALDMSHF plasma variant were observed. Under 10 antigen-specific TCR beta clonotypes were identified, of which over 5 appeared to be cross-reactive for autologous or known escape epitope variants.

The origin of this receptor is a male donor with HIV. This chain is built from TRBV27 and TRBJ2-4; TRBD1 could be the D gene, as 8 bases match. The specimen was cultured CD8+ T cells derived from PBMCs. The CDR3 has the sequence CASSVQGEGDIQYF. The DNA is TGTGCCAGCAGTGTACAGGGGGAGGGGGACATTCAGTACTTC.